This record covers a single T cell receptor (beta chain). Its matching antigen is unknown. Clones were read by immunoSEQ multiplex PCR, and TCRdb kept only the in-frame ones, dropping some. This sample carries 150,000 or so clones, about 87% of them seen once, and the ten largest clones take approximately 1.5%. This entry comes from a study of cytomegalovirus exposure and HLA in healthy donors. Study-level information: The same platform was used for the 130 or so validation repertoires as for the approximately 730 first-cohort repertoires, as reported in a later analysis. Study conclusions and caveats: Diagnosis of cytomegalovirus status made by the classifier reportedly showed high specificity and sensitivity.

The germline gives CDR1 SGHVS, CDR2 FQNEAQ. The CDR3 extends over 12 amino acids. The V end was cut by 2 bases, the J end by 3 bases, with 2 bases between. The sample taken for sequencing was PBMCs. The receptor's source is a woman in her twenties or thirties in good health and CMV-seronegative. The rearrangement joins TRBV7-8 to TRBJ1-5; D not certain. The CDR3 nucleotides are TGTGCCAGCAGCTTATACAATCAGCCCCAGCATTTT. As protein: CASSLYNQPQHF.